This TCR beta chain was sequenced for a study of cytomegalovirus exposure and HLA in healthy donors. Notes on this clone: Its antigen remains unidentified.

The CDR3 sequence is 14 residues long. V gave up 9 bases and J gave up 0 bases; unmatched junction bases: 6. The germline gives CDR1 SGHRS, CDR2 YFSETQ. Study observations and caveats: The study flagged some 180 TCR beta chains as cytomegalovirus-associated. Presence/absence analysis assumed near-uniform sequencing depth across donors. TCR beta V- and J-gene trimming was later associated with a missense DCLRE1C variant.

Primers for the PCR totalled 60 Vbeta and 13 Jbeta. Authors' processing steps: Unique TCR beta chains totaled 65 million to 95 million in a later count, with around 11 million of them shared. Assay: immunoSEQ multiplex PCR; the TCRdb copy retains only in-frame clones and omits some. V, J and clone size are taken as reported in that table, and D and trimming were inferred from the DNA itself. This sample's table has fewer than 150,000 clones. This TCR came from a woman aged 60-75 years in good health and CMV-seronegative. This chain connects TRBV5-1 to TRBJ2-3; 8 bases line up with TRBD2. The sequencing input was PBMCs. Here the CDR3 DNA reads TGCGCCACCTCAGCGGGGGATAGCACAGATACGCAGTATTTT. It is translated as CATSAGDSTDTQYF. Variable domain in full (rest from reference TRBV5-1 and TRBJ2-3): KAGVTQTPRYLIKTRGQQVTLSCSPISGHRSVSWYQQTPGQGLQFLFEYFSETQRNKGNFPGRFSGRQFSNSRSEMNVSTLELGDSALYLCATSAGDSTDTQYFGPGTRLTVL.